This entry lists 27 T cell receptor beta chains sequenced from one sample in a study of Graves' ophthalmopathy and Graves' hyperthyroidism. RNA transcripts were the source from which TCR beta CDR3 regions were amplified. RT-PCR with HTBI primers came first, then second-round multiplex PCR. One entry per CDR3 protein, called by TCRdb with MiXCR from the multiplex PCR reads. This sample has just over 400,000 distinct CDR3 sequences, with about 21% found just once. The sequencing input was peripheral blood. The origin of the receptors is a woman younger than 35 with stable Graves' hyperthyroidism.

V gene TRBV2 combines with J gene TRBJ2-5; 11 bases are shared with TRBD1. CDR1 SNHLY and CDR2 FYNNEI come from the germline V gene. There are 15 residues in the CDR3. V lost 8 bases to trimming and J lost 5 bases; unmatched junction nucleotides: 10. In DNA form, the CDR3 reads TGTGCCAGCGGGGACAGGGGGGAGGGCCACGAGACCCAGTACTTC. Translated, it gives CASGDRGEGHETQYF.

The chain recombines TRBV6-1 with TRBJ1-2; 9 positions agree with TRBD1. CDR3 length equals 14 residues. V shed 1 base, J shed 10 bases, and the junction held 7 bases outside the gene matches. CDR1 and CDR2 from the germline V gene are MNHNS and SASEGT. The DNA of the CDR3 is TGTGCCAGCAGTGAAGATGGGACAGGGCGCGACTACACCTTC. Its translation is CASSEDGTGRDYTF.

This clonotype has a handful of counts. The rearrangement joins TRBV11-2 to TRBJ2-7, with 8 positions matching TRBD1. The V segment lost 5 bases and the J segment 4 bases; nucleotides outside the gene matches: 16. From germline, CDR1 is SGHAT and CDR2 FQNNGV. This CDR3 comprises 17 residues. CDR3 sequence reads: CASSLSPGDRGYYEQYF. The CDR3 nucleotides are TGTGCCAGCAGCCTATCCCCCGGCGACAGGGGATATTACGAGCAGTACTTC.

This clonotype was detected many times. The V call is TRBV20-1, the J call TRBJ1-3; D not certain. Looked up from germline, CDR1 is DFQATT and CDR2 is SNEGSKA (reference sequence). CDR3 length: 14 amino acids. V shed 0 bases and J shed 2 bases, with 8 bases lying between them. The CDR3 nucleotides are TGCAGTGCTAGAGACGCAAGCGCTGGAAACACCATATATTTT. Translated, it gives CSARDASAGNTIYF.

Regarding this clonotype: Its ends do not fully match the called genes, so a read error is possible. V usage is TRBV6-5 and J usage is TRBJ2-7, with a weak D call TRBD2 (5 bases). Germline V gene sequence: CDR1 MNHEY, CDR2 SVGAGI. This CDR3 is built from 14 residues. As DNA, the CDR3 is TGTGCCAGCAGATACTCCCCTACGCGGGACGAGCAGTACTTC. Protein: CASRYSPTRDEQYF.

This chain uses TRBV5-1 with TRBJ2-3; D might be TRBD2 (5 bases). There are 14 residues in the CDR3. Germline CDR1 reads SGHRS; CDR2 reads YFSETQ. V was trimmed by 2 bases and J by 2 bases, leaving 9 bases between them. CDR3 loop: CASSFGVDTDTQYF. In DNA, the CDR3 is TGCGCCAGCAGCTTCGGGGTAGACACAGATACGCAGTATTTT.

Ten or more counts support this clonotype. J is TRBJ1-6 and V is TRBV20-1, with 10 bases fitting TRBD1. After removal of 0 bases from V and 9 bases from J, the junction contained 5 bases not matched to a gene. Germline CDR1 is DFQATT and CDR2 is SNEGSKA (reference sequence). The CDR3 consists of 15 residues. This chain's CDR3 is CSARDPGQGTSPLHF. The CDR3 coding sequence is TGCAGTGCTAGAGATCCGGGACAGGGGACTTCACCCCTCCACTTT.

The sample holds a few counts of this clonotype. This may be a read error: a much more frequent sequence differs by one nucleotide. The rearrangement uses TRBV4-3 and TRBJ1-1; D gene uncertain. This CDR3 has 13 residues. Per the germline V gene, CDR1 is LGHNA and CDR2 is YSLEER. The CDR3 nucleotides read TGCGCCAGCAGCCAAGATGGGAGTGCAGGTGCTTGCTTT. As protein: CASSQDGSAGACF.

Details on this clonotype: The CDR3 end shows no conserved phenylalanine or tryptophan, and so a read error is likely. The chain carries TRBV3-1 and TRBJ2-5; the match to TRBD2 covers 9 bases. The CDR3 runs 14 residues. Germline V CDR1 and CDR2: LGHDT, YNNKEL (reference sequence). V dropped 6 bases and J dropped 1; count of bases not matched to a gene: 3. DNA for the CDR3: TGTGCCAGCAGTCTAGCGGGACCCCAAGAGACCCAGTACCTC. Translated, it gives CASSLAGPQETQYL.

The sample holds many counts of this clonotype. The chain uses TRBV6-2 or TRBV6-3 and TRBJ2-6; D unclear. The CDR3 length is 14 residues. Germline CDR1 MNHEY, CDR2 SVGEGT. The ends were cut back, 6 bases at V and 0 bases at J, with 6 bases in the middle. The CDR3: CASRHISGANVLTF. As DNA, the CDR3 is TGTGCCAGCAGACACATCTCTGGGGCCAACGTCCTGACTTTC.

This clonotype was seen many times. The chain combines TRBV12-3 or TRBV12-4 with TRBJ2-5; 10 positions agree with TRBD1. V was pared by 4 bases and J by 9 bases, with 8 bases of the junction left unmatched. The length of the CDR3 is 14 residues. CDR3 amino acids: CASSSSGTGEAQYF. CDR3 sequence (DNA): TGTGCCAGCAGTTCTTCCGGGACAGGGGAGGCCCAGTACTTC.

At least ten counts were recorded for this clonotype. The rearrangement links TRBV27 to TRBJ2-7; the match to TRBD1 covers 9 bases. Germline CDR1 MNHEY, CDR2 SMNVEV (reference sequence). This CDR3 has 15 residues. V gave up 6 bases and J gave up 3 bases; unmatched junction bases: 9. The CDR3 here is CASRPAGQGIYEQYF. DNA for the CDR3: TGTGCCAGCAGACCAGCCGGACAGGGGATCTACGAGCAGTACTTC.

This clonotype was seen repeatedly, ten times or more. The chain uses TRBV12-3 or TRBV12-4 and TRBJ1-5; no firm D call. V gave up 6 bases and J gave up 4 bases, with 13 bases separating them. This CDR3 has 14 amino acids. CDR3 protein: CASSPARANQPQHF. CDR3 coding DNA: TGTGCCAGCAGCCCTGCCCGGGCTAATCAGCCCCAGCATTTT.

V and J are TRBV7-9 and TRBJ2-7; TRBD1 is a possible D gene (6 bases). Germline V gene data show CDR1 as SEHNR and CDR2 as FQNEAQ (reference sequence). The CDR3 runs to 15 residues. V dropped 5 bases and J dropped 7 bases, with 21 bases sitting between them. The CDR3 spells CASSPQGSTDVEQYF. CDR3 nucleotide sequence: TGTGCCAGCAGCCCACAGGGTTCCACTGATGTGGAGCAGTACTTC.

J is TRBJ1-5 and V is TRBV6-1; perhaps TRBD1 as D (5 bases). The CDR3 consists of 15 residues. Trimming took off 6 bases at V and 1 base at J, with 13 bases between the two ends. CDR1 and CDR2 from the germline V gene are MNHNS and SASEGT. In DNA form, the CDR3 reads TGTGCCAGCAGCCCCGGGGGGACGAGCAATCAGCCCCAGCATTTT. This codes for CASSPGGTSNQPQHF.

This clonotype was seen at least ten times. V gene TRBV4-1 combines with J gene TRBJ1-5; D is ambiguous. The length of the CDR3 is 15 residues. CDR1 is MGHRA, CDR2 YSYEKL, per germline. The V and J ends lost 4 bases and 5 bases respectively, with 15 bases between them. The CDR3 DNA sequence: TGCGCCAGCAGCCTCTACCTCCATTCTCATCAGCCCCAGCATTTT. It translates to CASSLYLHSHQPQHF.

Many counts were recorded for this clonotype. The rearrangement links TRBV20-1 to TRBJ2-7; the match to TRBD2 covers 7 bases. V shed 0 bases, J shed 2 bases, and the junction held 4 bases outside the gene matches. In germline, CDR1 is DFQATT, CDR2 SNEGSKA (reference sequence). This CDR3 is 14 amino acids long. CDR3 sequence (DNA): TGCAGTGCTAGAGATGGACTAGTAACCTACGAGCAGTACTTC. Amino acid sequence: CSARDGLVTYEQYF.

This clonotype was picked up a small number of times. The rearrangement joins TRBV2 to TRBJ2-3; D is possibly TRBD2 (6 bases). There are 11 residues in the CDR3. The germline V gene has CDR1 SNHLY and CDR2 FYNNEI. Trimming pared 6 bases from V and 8 bases from J, leaving 9 bases between. The CDR3 sequence is CASSAGFTQYF. The CDR3 DNA sequence: TGTGCCAGCAGCGCGGGATTTACGCAGTATTTT.

This chain uses TRBV6-1 with TRBJ2-7; 8 bases align to TRBD1. This CDR3 is built from 15 residues. The V segment lost 4 bases and the J segment 0 bases; nucleotides outside the gene matches: 5. Germline values: CDR1 MNHNS, CDR2 SASEGT. The CDR3 DNA reads as TGTGCCAGCAGTGTATCCGGGACAGGCTCCTACGAGCAGTACTTC. Translated, it gives CASSVSGTGSYEQYF.

This clonotype was counted at least ten times. The chain recombines TRBV12-3 or TRBV12-4 with TRBJ1-3; D possibly corresponds to TRBD1 (5 bases). The CDR3 totals 14 residues. V lost 6 bases and J lost 4, with 13 bases in between. The CDR3 loop is CASRIGAPGNTIYF. CDR3 DNA: TGTGCCAGCAGGATAGGGGCACCCGGAAACACCATATATTTT.

This chain uses TRBV10-3 with TRBJ2-7; TRBD1 matches 8 bases. V dropped 4 bases and J dropped 5; count of bases not matched to a gene: 7. The CDR3 covers 14 residues. CDR1 ENHRY and CDR2 SYGVKD come from the germline V gene. CDR3 sequence (DNA): TGTGCCATCAGTGCGAGCAGGGGGCAAAACGAGCAGTACTTC. It yields the protein CAISASRGQNEQYF.

Remarks on this clonotype: This may be a read error, as it is one base from a much larger clone. The V gene is TRBV12-3 or TRBV12-4, the J gene TRBJ1-5, with 7 bases aligning to TRBD1. CDR3 size: 14 residues. This CDR3 is CASSHQGEPQPHHF. CDR3 nucleotide sequence: TGTGCCAGCAGCCATCAGGGGGAACCACAGCCCCATCATTTT.

This clonotype was seen a few times. Given a much more abundant clone one base away, this may be a read error. V and J are TRBV28 and TRBJ2-7, with 8 bases fitting TRBD1. The CDR3 length is 14 residues. CDR1 and CDR2 from the germline V gene are MDHEN and SYDVKM. The V and J ends lost 5 bases and 8 bases, in that order; junction bases with no gene match: 11. This CDR3 is CASSAGGAYGKQYF. Written as DNA, the CDR3 is TGTGCCAGCAGTGCAGGGGGCGCATATGGCAAGCAGTACTTC.

This clonotype was seen a handful of times. The chain couples TRBV25-1 to TRBJ1-1; TRBD1 might be the D (6 bases). The germline CDR1 and CDR2 sequences are MGHDK and SYGVNS. The CDR3 covers 15 residues. V shed 3 bases and J shed 6 bases, with 17 bases lying between them. The CDR3 region has the DNA TGTGCCAGCAGTGACCGCAGGGGCTCTGAGCCTGAAGCTTTCTTT. This encodes CASSDRRGSEPEAFF.

The chain is built from TRBV5-1 and TRBJ2-7, with D perhaps TRBD1 or TRBD2 (6 bases each). From germline, CDR1 is SGHRS and CDR2 YFSETQ. Trimming stripped 2 bases from V and 6 bases from J, with 12 bases between. The CDR3 is 13 amino acids. The CDR3 spells CASSFLRGREQYF. The DNA of the CDR3 is TGCGCCAGCAGCTTCCTTCGGGGGCGCGAGCAGTACTTC.

In this sample, this clonotype turned up many times. The chain carries TRBV12-3 or TRBV12-4 and TRBJ1-2; TRBD1 might be the D (6 bases). The CDR3 has 13 residues. Between the trimmed V and J ends, which lost 4 bases and 8 bases, there was a span of 14 bases. The CDR3: CASSSGAQGGYTF. The CDR3 DNA reads as TGTGCCAGCAGTTCAGGGGCCCAGGGGGGCTACACCTTC.

This clonotype was seen many times. The chain is built from TRBV6-1 and TRBJ1-2; TRBD1 might be the D (5 bases). CDR1 is MNHNS, CDR2 SASEGT, per germline. Trimming shortened V by 1 base and J by 3 bases, and 6 bases separated the two germline ends. The CDR3 sequence is 13 residues long. The CDR3 DNA sequence: TGTGCCAGCAGTGAAGTAGGGGACTATGGCTACACCTTC. This translates into CASSEVGDYGYTF.